One and the same sample provided the 30 T cell receptor beta chains below, sequenced in a study of T cell responses to AZD1222 COVID-19 vaccine. Repertoires were generated with immunoSEQ multiplex PCR, while TCRdb's copy carries only in-frame clones and drops some. The sample consists of more than 95,000 clones, roughly nine tenths of them appearing once. The source material was peripheral blood, sampled 28 days after the second AZD1222 dose. These receptor sequences come from an adult who received the AZD1222 COVID-19 vaccine.

The chain combines TRBV28 with TRBJ1-4, with 12 bases lining up with TRBD1. With 3 bases clipped from V and 10 bases from J, the junction kept 3 bases outside the gene matches. Germline V gives CDR1 MDHEN, CDR2 SYDVKM. The CDR3 is 14 residues long. CDR3 protein: CASSFGTGGGKLFF. In DNA form, the CDR3 reads TGTGCCAGCAGTTTCGGGACAGGGGGCGGAAAACTGTTTTTT. Filled out from reference TRBV28 and TRBJ1-4, the complete variable domain reads DVKVTQSSRYLVKRTGEKVFLECVQDMDHENMFWYRQDPGLGLRLIYFSYDVKMKEKGDIPEGYSVSREKKERFSLILESASTNQTSMYLCASSFGTGGGKLFFGSGTQLSVL.

The rearrangement links TRBV27 to TRBJ2-5, with a possible D match to TRBD2 (6 bases). The germline CDR1 and CDR2 sequences are MNHEY and SMNVEV (reference sequence). Trimming took off 8 bases at V and 5 bases at J, with 27 bases between the two ends. The CDR3 spans 17 residues. The CDR3 protein is CASSPLSTTGVLETQYF. In DNA form, the CDR3 reads TGTGCCAGCTCACCACTCTCAACAACGGGGGTGCTTGAGACCCAGTACTTC.

V is TRBV18 and J is TRBJ1-6; D remains unclear. Germline V gene lookup returns CDR1 KGHSH and CDR2 LQKENI. V shed 4 bases and J shed 11 bases, with 12 bases lying between them. The CDR3 totals 13 residues. Here the CDR3 reads CASSRGRLAPLHF. The CDR3, as DNA: TGTGCCAGCTCACGGGGTCGACTGGCACCCCTCCACTTT.

This clone was detected a few times. The chain joins TRBV25-1 to TRBJ2-7, with D tentatively TRBD1 or TRBD2 (5 bases each). The CDR3 has 16 residues. Germline V lookup: CDR1 MGHDK, CDR2 SYGVNS. Trimming shortened V by 5 bases and J by 4 bases, and 21 bases separated the two germline ends. CDR3 residues: CASSPRERGIEYEQYF. In DNA form, the CDR3 reads TGTGCCAGCAGTCCCCGAGAGAGGGGAATTGAATACGAGCAGTACTTC.

This chain connects TRBV27 to TRBJ2-7, with a tentative D call TRBD2 (6 bases). The CDR3 has 15 amino acids. Germline values: CDR1 MNHEY, CDR2 SMNVEV (reference sequence). The V gene lost 0 bases and the J gene lost 4 bases, with 13 bases spanning the gap. The CDR3 spells CASSLSWDSTYEQYF. Here the CDR3 DNA reads TGTGCCAGCAGTTTATCGTGGGACTCCACGTACGAGCAGTACTTC.

This sequence joins TRBV3-1 (or the pseudogene TRBV3-2) and TRBJ1-2, with D unresolved. The CDR3 runs 14 residues. Trimming pared 0 bases from V and 6 bases from J, leaving 11 bases between. Per the germline V gene, CDR1 is LGHDT and CDR2 is YNNKEL (reference sequence). CDR3 in DNA: TGTGCCAGCAGCCAAGATCTGGAAAGGAATGGCTACACCTTC. Amino acid sequence: CASSQDLERNGYTF.

V gene TRBV5-6 combines with J gene TRBJ2-3, with 11 bases aligning to TRBD2. The germline V gene encodes CDR1 SGHDT and CDR2 YYEEEE. The CDR3 sequence is 17 residues long. J was trimmed by 0 bases and V by 4 bases; bases with no gene match: 7. The CDR3 DNA is TGTGCCAGCAGCGGAGGGACTAGCGGATACAGCACAGATACGCAGTATTTT. Its translation: CASSGGTSGYSTDTQYF.

The V gene is TRBV24-1, the J gene TRBJ2-1, with D possibly called TRBD1 or TRBD2 (6 bases each). V lost 0 bases to trimming and J lost 4 bases, with 9 bases between them. The germline V gene has CDR1 KGHDR and CDR2 SFDVKD. This CDR3 has 15 amino acids. CDR3 DNA sequence: TGTGCCACCAGTGATTTGAAGGGGGGATACAATGAGCAGTTCTTC. It is translated as CATSDLKGGYNEQFF.

The V and J genes are TRBV3-1 (or the pseudogene TRBV3-2) and TRBJ1-2; 7 nucleotides line up with TRBD1. Germline CDR1 LGHDT, CDR2 YNNKEL (reference sequence). V lost 4 bases and J lost 7; bases outside the gene matches: 6. CDR3 length equals 13 residues. The CDR3 protein is CASSPTGLGGYTF. DNA of the CDR3: TGTGCCAGCAGCCCGACAGGGTTGGGTGGCTACACCTTC.

The chain is built from TRBV5-4 and TRBJ2-3, with 8 bases aligning to TRBD1. Germline-derived CDR1 and CDR2 are SGHNT and YYREEE (reference sequence). There are 14 residues in the CDR3. Germline trimming cut 0 bases from V and 4 bases from J; bases unmatched to any gene: 1. CDR3 nucleotides: TGTGCCAGCAGCTTGGTACAGGGGGCAGATACGCAGTATTTT. It encodes CASSLVQGADTQYF.

The chain carries TRBV11-2 and TRBJ1-2, with 11 nucleotides matching TRBD1. CDR1 SGHAT and CDR2 FQNNGV come from the germline V gene. The CDR3 runs 16 residues. The ends lost 5 bases at V and 6 bases at J; junction bases unmatched: 11. The CDR3 coding sequence is TGTGCCAGCAGCACAACCCGAAGGGACAGGGGGAATGGCTACACCTTC. Amino acids: CASSTTRRDRGNGYTF.

The chain carries TRBV27 and TRBJ1-1; tentative D call: TRBD1 (6 bases). With 1 base removed from V and 9 bases from J, the gap between germline ends came to 12 bases. The CDR3 sequence is 13 residues long. Germline loops: CDR1 MNHEY, CDR2 SMNVEV (reference sequence). In DNA form, the CDR3 reads TGTGCCAGCAGTTTATATGGGACATCCCAAGCTTTCTTT. The encoded protein is CASSLYGTSQAFF.

This clone was seen a single time. The chain combines TRBV21-1 with TRBJ2-4; the D call TRBD2 from the table was never checked on the DNA. TRBV21-1 is a documented pseudogene. This CDR3 has 13 amino acids. The CDR3: CARHSGVGNIQYF. For the CDR3, the DNA is TGTGCCAGGCACTCGGGAGTTGGAAACATTCAGTACTTC.

This sequence joins TRBV18 and TRBJ1-5, with D perhaps matching TRBD1 (5 bases). The germline gives CDR1 KGHSH, CDR2 LQKENI. Deletions cut 5 bases from V and 6 bases from J, with 14 bases between. There are 14 residues in the CDR3. Here the CDR3 DNA reads TGTGCCAGCTCAACCGGGACCGCAGGTCAGCCCCAGCATTTT. Residues: CASSTGTAGQPQHF. Full variable domain (outside the CDR3, taken from reference TRBV18 and TRBJ1-5): NAGVMQNPRHLVRRRGQEARLRCSPMKGHSHVYWYRQLPEEGLKFMVYLQKENIIDESGMPKERFSAEFPKEGPSILRIQQVVRGDSAAYFCASSTGTAGQPQHFGDGTRLSIL.

The chain joins TRBV6-1 to TRBJ1-4, with no clear D. V lost 1 base and J lost 1, with 7 bases in between. The CDR3 is made up of 15 amino acids. Germline lookup yields CDR1 MNHNS and CDR2 SASEGT. The CDR3 sequence: CASSEGTITNEKLFF. For the CDR3, the DNA is TGTGCCAGCAGTGAAGGGACCATAACTAATGAAAAACTGTTTTTT.

The DNA for the CDR3 is TGTGCCAGCAGACAGGGGGTCGGAAGGGATGAAGCTTTCTTT. Protein product: CASRQGVGRDEAFF. The J gene is TRBJ1-1, the V gene TRBV7-9, with 8 positions matching TRBD1. The length of the CDR3 is 14 residues. V gave up 6 bases and J gave up 7 bases; unmatched junction bases: 10. Germline assignment: CDR1 SEHNR and CDR2 FQNEAQ (reference sequence).

This clone was found once. This chain connects TRBV4-1 to TRBJ1-2, with D possibly matching TRBD1 (5 bases). CDR3 size: 16 residues. With 0 bases removed from V and 4 bases from J, the gap between germline ends came to 15 bases. CDR1 and CDR2 from the germline V gene are MGHRA and YSYEKL. The CDR3, as DNA: TGCGCCAGCAGCCAAGACCAGGGTCCTCTACCCTATGGCTACACCTTC. It yields the protein CASSQDQGPLPYGYTF.

V gene TRBV20-1 combines with J gene TRBJ1-1, with D unclear. This CDR3 comprises 12 residues. V lost 3 bases and J lost 2, with 7 bases in between. In germline, CDR1 is DFQATT, CDR2 SNEGSKA (reference sequence). The CDR3 sequence is CSASGYNTEAFF. CDR3 nucleotides: TGCAGTGCTAGTGGCTATAACACTGAAGCTTTCTTT.

The rearrangement uses TRBV28 and TRBJ2-2; 8 nucleotides align to TRBD2. Trimming took 5 bases from V and 5 from J; bases not matched to a gene: 7. Germline CDR1 reads MDHEN; CDR2 reads SYDVKM. The CDR3 is 15 amino acids. CDR3 region: CASSIAGRVTGELFF. Written as DNA, the CDR3 is TGTGCCAGCAGTATAGCGGGAAGGGTTACCGGGGAGCTGTTTTTT.

The rearrangement uses TRBV13 and TRBJ1-3; D gene ambiguous. The V end was cut by 0 bases, the J end by 0 bases, with 9 bases between. Germline CDR1 reads PRHDT; CDR2 reads FYEKMQ (reference sequence). The CDR3 extends over 16 amino acids. The CDR3 nucleotides read TGTGCCAGCAGCTTAGGCCTGGGAATCTCTGGAAACACCATATATTTT. Translated: CASSLGLGISGNTIYF.

The chain carries TRBV7-2 and TRBJ1-4, with D uncertain. CDR3 length: 14 amino acids. V was pared by 6 bases and J by 0 bases, with 8 bases between. Germline V lookup: CDR1 SGHTA, CDR2 FQGNSA. CDR3 nucleotide sequence: TGTGCCAGCAGATGGTCAGCAACTAATGAAAAACTGTTTTTT. Its protein product is CASRWSATNEKLFF.

The rearrangement joins TRBV20-1 to TRBJ1-4, with D perhaps TRBD1 (6 bases). This CDR3 is 14 amino acids long. Deletions cut 3 bases from V and 5 bases from J, with 13 bases between. Germline V lookup: CDR1 DFQATT, CDR2 SNEGSKA (reference sequence). CDR3 bases: TGCAGTGCTAGTAAGGGGACATTAAATGAAAAACTGTTTTTT. Translation: CSASKGTLNEKLFF.

CDR3 amino acids: CASRREAGTDTQYF. Here the CDR3 DNA reads TGTGCCAGCAGACGGGAGGCCGGCACAGATACGCAGTATTTT. V and J are TRBV2 and TRBJ2-3; TRBD2 agrees at 7 bases. The CDR3 extends over 14 amino acids. Germline CDR1 reads SNHLY; CDR2 reads FYNNEI. Unmatched junction bases numbered 4, after V lost 6 bases and J lost 1 base.

V gene TRBV27 combines with J gene TRBJ1-5, with 7 bases identical to TRBD1. V was clipped by 5 bases and J by 3 bases; unmatched bases: 16. The CDR3 has 18 residues. Looked up from germline, CDR1 is MNHEY and CDR2 is SMNVEV (reference sequence). The CDR3 DNA reads TGTGCCAGCAGTCCGCTGACAGGGAGGAGGAAAGACAATCAGCCCCAGCATTTT. This sequence encodes CASSPLTGRRKDNQPQHF.

The chain joins TRBV10-3 to TRBJ1-3; TRBD1 agrees at 9 bases. Germline values: CDR1 ENHRY, CDR2 SYGVKD. This CDR3 is 14 amino acids long. J lost 4 bases, V lost 7 bases, and 5 bases had no gene match. CDR3 sequence: CAITRDREGNTIYF. The CDR3 region has the DNA TGTGCCATCACCAGGGACAGGGAGGGAAACACCATATATTTT.

The chain links TRBV14 to TRBJ1-2; 7 bases agree with TRBD1. Germline CDR1 and CDR2: SGHDN and FVKESK. CDR3 size: 15 residues. Trimming removed 4 bases from V and 5 bases from J; junction bases left unmatched: 10. The CDR3 region is CASSPSRQGRYGYTF. The CDR3 DNA reads TGTGCCAGCAGCCCATCAAGACAGGGACGATATGGCTACACCTTC.

The genes are TRBV29-1 and TRBJ2-3; D is undetermined. CDR3 length: 13 amino acids. CDR1 and CDR2 from the germline V gene are SQVTM and ANQGSEA. V lost 2 bases and J lost 3, with 9 bases in between. The CDR3 DNA reads as TGCAGCGTTGAATCGACCGGGACAGATACGCAGTATTTT. This translates into CSVESTGTDTQYF.

The chain joins TRBV5-5 to TRBJ1-5; D is undetermined. The CDR3 is 14 amino acids. Germline CDR1 and CDR2: SGHKS and YYEKEE (reference sequence). Deletions cut 2 bases from V and 4 bases from J, with 10 bases between. The DNA for the CDR3 is TGTGCCAGCAGCTTAGGCCAATGGAATCAGCCCCAGCATTTT. This gives the protein CASSLGQWNQPQHF.

This sequence joins TRBV3-1 (or the pseudogene TRBV3-2) and TRBJ1-1, with D possibly matching TRBD1 (6 bases). The germline gives CDR1 LGHDT, CDR2 YNNKEL (reference sequence). The CDR3 extends over 13 amino acids. The V end was cut by 3 bases, the J end by 5 bases, with 10 bases between. In nucleotides, the CDR3 is TGTGCCAGCAGCCAGGGGGCTGGGACTGAAGCTTTCTTT. Its protein is CASSQGAGTEAFF.

The chain employs TRBV11-3 and TRBJ1-1, with D possibly matching TRBD1 (5 bases). Between the trimmed V and J ends, which lost 3 bases and 1 base, there was a span of 6 bases. CDR3 size: 13 residues. The V gene's germline CDR1 is SGHNT and CDR2 YENEEA. As DNA, the CDR3 is TGTGCCAGCAGCTTGGGACGGAACACTGAAGCTTTCTTT. Encoded protein: CASSLGRNTEAFF.